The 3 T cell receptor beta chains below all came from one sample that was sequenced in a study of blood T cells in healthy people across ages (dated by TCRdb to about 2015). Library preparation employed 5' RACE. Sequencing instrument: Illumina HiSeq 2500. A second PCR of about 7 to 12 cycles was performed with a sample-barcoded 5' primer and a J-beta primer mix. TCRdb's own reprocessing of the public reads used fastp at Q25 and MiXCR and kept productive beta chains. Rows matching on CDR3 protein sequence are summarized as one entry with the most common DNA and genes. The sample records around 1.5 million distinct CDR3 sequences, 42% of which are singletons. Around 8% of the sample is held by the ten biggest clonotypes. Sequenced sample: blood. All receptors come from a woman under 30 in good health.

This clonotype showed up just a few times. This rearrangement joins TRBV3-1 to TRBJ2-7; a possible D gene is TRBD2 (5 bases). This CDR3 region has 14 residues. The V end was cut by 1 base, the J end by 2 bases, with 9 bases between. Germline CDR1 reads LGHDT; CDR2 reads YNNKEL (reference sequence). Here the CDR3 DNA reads TGTGCCAGCAGCCAAGGAGAGGGAACCTACGAGCAGTACTTC. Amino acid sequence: CASSQGEGTYEQYF.

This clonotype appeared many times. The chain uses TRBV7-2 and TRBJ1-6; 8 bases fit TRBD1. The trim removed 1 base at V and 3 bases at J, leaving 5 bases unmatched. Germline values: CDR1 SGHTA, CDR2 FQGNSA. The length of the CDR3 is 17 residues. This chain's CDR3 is CASSLGQGANYNSPLHF. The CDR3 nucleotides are TGTGCCAGCAGCTTAGGGCAGGGGGCAAACTATAATTCACCCCTCCACTTT.

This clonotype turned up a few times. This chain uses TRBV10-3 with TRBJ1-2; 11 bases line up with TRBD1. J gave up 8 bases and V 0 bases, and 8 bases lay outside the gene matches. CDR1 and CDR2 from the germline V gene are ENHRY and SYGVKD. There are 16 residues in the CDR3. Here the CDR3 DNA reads TGTGCCATCAGTGAGTCTTCCGGACAGGGGGCTCGGGGCTACACCTTC. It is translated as CAISESSGQGARGYTF.